This passage covers 29 T cell receptor beta chains from one sample sequenced in a study of T cell repertoires in cytomegalovirus infection. One entry per CDR3 protein, called by TCRdb with MiXCR from the reads. The sample has about 770,000 distinct CDR3 sequences; around 29% are singletons. Antigens of these TCRs are unknown. The source was cultured CD8+ T cells from PBMCs, collected from culture after CMV antigen stimulation. These receptors all come from a human donor in good health (CMV status not recorded). Some clones in this sample may be carry-over from other donors' samples.

This clonotype was counted a few times. The J gene is TRBJ1-2, the V gene TRBV6-5; 9 bases align to TRBD1. After removal of 5 bases from V and 8 bases from J, the junction contained 12 bases not matched to a gene. Germline V lookup: CDR1 MNHEY, CDR2 SVGAGI. The CDR3 contains 15 residues. CDR3 nucleotide sequence: TGTGCCAGCAGTCCGCGTCCCGGGACAGGGAACGGCTACACCTTC. Translating it yields CASSPRPGTGNGYTF.

V usage is TRBV19 and J usage is TRBJ2-7, with 9 bases identical to TRBD1. Germline CDR1 and CDR2: LNHDA and SQIVND (reference sequence). CDR3 length: 15 residues. The trim removed 3 bases at V and 3 bases at J, leaving 6 bases unmatched. The CDR3, as DNA: TGTGCCAGTAGTATTTCGGGACAGGGTGTCTACGAGCAGTACGTC. Its translation: CASSISGQGVYEQYV.

The gene calls are TRBV5-4 and TRBJ1-4; no firm D call. From germline, CDR1 is SGHNT and CDR2 YYREEE (reference sequence). V shed 1 base and J shed 3 bases, with 13 bases lying between them. The CDR3 is 16 residues long. CDR3 amino acids: CASSLRRESANEKLFF. The CDR3 bases are TGTGCCAGCAGCTTGCGTCGAGAGTCGGCTAATGAAAAACTGTTTTTT.

The rearrangement joins TRBV19 to TRBJ2-1; D may correspond to TRBD1 or TRBD2 (5 bases each). CDR3 size: 15 residues. Trimming removed 7 bases at V and 0 bases at J, with 13 bases between. The germline CDR1 and CDR2 sequences are LNHDA and SQIVND (reference sequence). CDR3 region: CASKVGPNSYNEQFF. Written as DNA, the CDR3 is TGTGCCAGTAAAGTGGGACCGAACTCCTACAATGAGCAGTTCTTC.

The chain uses TRBV4-1 and TRBJ2-5, with D possibly being TRBD2 (6 bases). Germline V CDR1 and CDR2: MGHRA, YSYEKL. Trimming cost V 0 bases and J 5 bases, with 13 bases left between them. This CDR3 has 15 residues. CDR3 residues: CASSQDSGGMETQYF. The DNA of the CDR3 is TGCGCCAGCAGCCAAGATTCTGGAGGGATGGAGACCCAGTACTTC.

The chain links TRBV28 to TRBJ1-3, with D tentatively TRBD1 (5 bases). The CDR3 contains 14 residues. The germline CDR1 and CDR2 sequences are MDHEN and SYDVKM. Trimming took off 6 bases at V and 5 bases at J, with 14 bases between the two ends. CDR3 DNA sequence: TGTGCCAGCAGCTCCCGGGGCTATAGAAACACCATATATTTT. This translates into CASSSRGYRNTIYF.

This clonotype was counted ten times or more. V usage is TRBV7-2 and J usage is TRBJ2-3; D might be TRBD2 (5 bases). This CDR3 is built from 19 residues. V lost 4 bases to trimming and J lost 2 bases, with 25 bases between them. Germline lookup yields CDR1 SGHTA and CDR2 FQGNSA. The chain's CDR3 is CASSSPSRPSSRDTDTQYF. Here the CDR3 DNA reads TGTGCCAGCAGCTCTCCTAGTCGACCTTCAAGCCGGGACACAGATACGCAGTATTTT.

This clonotype was seen ten or more times. The chain has TRBV7-9 and TRBJ2-3; 10 nucleotides line up with TRBD2. Germline lookup yields CDR1 SEHNR and CDR2 FQNEAQ (reference sequence). V was clipped by 3 bases and J by 8 bases; unmatched bases: 20. The CDR3 loop spans 19 amino acids. The CDR3 nucleotides read TGTGCCAGCAGCTTGCCGAAACTACTAGCGGGGCGGATCCCTGGTACGCAGTATTTT. Amino acids: CASSLPKLLAGRIPGTQYF.

This chain joins TRBV19 and TRBJ1-1; D remains ambiguous. The CDR3 spans 14 residues. Between the trimmed V and J ends, which lost 6 bases and 1 base, there was a span of 12 bases. CDR1 is LNHDA and CDR2 is SQIVND in the germline V gene (reference sequence). DNA for the CDR3: TGTGCCAGTAGCACTTCCCCAAAGAACACTGAAGCTTTCTTT. Amino acid sequence: CASSTSPKNTEAFF.

V usage is TRBV19 and J usage is TRBJ1-5; D may be TRBD1 (6 bases). CDR3 length equals 16 residues. V was clipped by 1 base and J by 0 bases, with 10 bases between them. Germline CDR1 is LNHDA and CDR2 is SQIVND (reference sequence). CDR3 bases: TGTGCCAGTAGTATAGGGACAGCTACTAGCAATCAGCCCCAGCATTTT. Its translation is CASSIGTATSNQPQHF.

CDR3 coding DNA: TGTGCCAGCAGCCCTTCTGACGGAATAAAAAACATTCAGTACTTC. This codes for CASSPSDGIKNIQYF. The gene calls are TRBV5-6 and TRBJ2-4; unclear D gene. The ends were cut back, 4 bases at V and 4 bases at J, with 15 bases in the middle. Per the germline V gene, CDR1 is SGHDT and CDR2 is YYEEEE. The CDR3 is 15 amino acids.

This clonotype was observed a few times. The V gene is TRBV6-1, the J gene TRBJ1-2; 10 nucleotides match TRBD1. The junction had 7 bases not matched to a gene; V was cut back by 8 bases and J by 7 bases. Germline values: CDR1 MNHNS, CDR2 SASEGT. The CDR3 consists of 13 residues. The CDR3 sequence is CASLDRGLGGYTF. The CDR3 bases are TGTGCCAGCCTTGACAGGGGGCTGGGTGGCTACACCTTC.

This clonotype was picked up a small number of times. The DNA of the CDR3 is TGTGCCAGCAGCGGAAAAGAGGCTGGAAACACCATATATTTT. Protein: CASSGKEAGNTIYF. J is TRBJ1-3 and V is TRBV9; D not resolved. The V gene lost 3 bases and the J gene lost 2 bases, with 9 bases spanning the gap. The CDR3 is made up of 14 amino acids. CDR1 is SGDLS, CDR2 YYNGEE, per germline.

This clonotype was counted a few times. The chain joins TRBV7-9 to TRBJ2-3, with TRBD2 matching 11 bases. The CDR3 consists of 20 residues. CDR1 is SEHNR and CDR2 is FQNEAQ in the germline V gene (reference sequence). J lost 0 bases, V lost 3 bases, and 14 bases had no gene match. CDR3: CASSFESSGGPLISTDTQYF. In DNA form, the CDR3 reads TGTGCCAGCAGCTTTGAGTCTAGCGGGGGGCCACTTATTAGCACAGATACGCAGTATTTT.

This clonotype was seen repeatedly, ten times or more. The rearrangement uses TRBV6-1 and TRBJ2-1; D is unclear. V lost 3 bases and J 3 bases, leaving 6 bases between the germline ends. This CDR3 spans 13 amino acids. Germline CDR1 MNHNS, CDR2 SASEGT. The CDR3 DNA reads as TGTGCCAGCAGTGAGCCCTACTACAATGAGCAGTTCTTC. This codes for CASSEPYYNEQFF.

This clonotype turned up a few times. The chain couples TRBV7-9 to TRBJ2-1; 10 bases map to TRBD1. The junction had 20 bases not matched to a gene; V was cut back by 6 bases and J by 6 bases. This CDR3 has 19 residues. From germline, CDR1 is SEHNR and CDR2 FQNEAQ (reference sequence). The DNA of the CDR3 is TGTGCCAGCAGACCTCAGAAGGGTTGGGACAGGGGCCGGGGCAATGAGCAGTTCTTC. Translated: CASRPQKGWDRGRGNEQFF.

This clonotype occurred a few times. V usage is TRBV29-1 and J usage is TRBJ1-4; D may be TRBD1 (6 bases). The V end was cut by 5 bases, the J end by 4 bases, with 11 bases between. The germline V gene encodes CDR1 SQVTM and CDR2 ANQGSEA. The CDR3 runs to 13 residues. The CDR3 coding sequence is TGCAGCGTTTTCACAGGGCTTAATGAAAAACTGTTTTTT. The encoded protein is CSVFTGLNEKLFF. The whole variable domain, filled in from reference TRBV29-1 and TRBJ1-4, reads SAVISQKPSRDICQRGTSLTIQCQVDSQVTMMFWYRQQPGQSLTLIATANQGSEATYESGFVIDKFPISRPNLTFSTLTVSNMSPEDSSIYLCSVFTGLNEKLFFGSGTQLSVL.

The table lists this clonotype with a few counts. The chain links TRBV27 to TRBJ2-2; D is perhaps TRBD1 (6 bases). Trimming pared 6 bases from V and 7 bases from J, leaving 9 bases between. The CDR3 is made up of 12 amino acids. CDR1 is MNHEY and CDR2 is SMNVEV in the germline V gene (reference sequence). DNA for the CDR3: TGTGCCAGCAGACAGGGTCGCGGGGAGCTGTTTTTT. It encodes CASRQGRGELFF.

The chain has TRBV29-1 and TRBJ2-7, with D perhaps matching TRBD1 (6 bases). This CDR3 is 12 amino acids long. Trimming pared 5 bases from V and 1 base from J, leaving 9 bases between. Germline CDR1 is SQVTM and CDR2 is ANQGSEA. Here the CDR3 reads CSVLTGSYEQYF. CDR3 DNA sequence: TGCAGCGTTCTTACAGGGTCCTACGAGCAGTACTTC.

CDR3 sequence reads: CASSYRTGPSKNIQYF. The CDR3 DNA reads as TGTGCCAGCAGTTACCGGACAGGGCCAAGCAAAAACATTCAGTACTTC. V usage is TRBV6-2 or TRBV6-3 and J usage is TRBJ2-4; 8 nucleotides align to TRBD1. V lost 2 bases to trimming and J lost 3 bases; unmatched junction nucleotides: 6. Germline V gene lookup returns CDR1 MNHEY and CDR2 SVGEGT. The CDR3 is 16 amino acids.

This clonotype was detected many times. The chain employs TRBV11-2 and TRBJ2-3, with a weak D call TRBD1 (6 bases). The ends were cut back, 1 base at V and 2 bases at J, with 16 bases in the middle. This CDR3 has 17 amino acids. CDR1 and CDR2 from the germline V gene are SGHAT and FQNNGV. The CDR3 loop is CASSLGFQGTFTDTQYF. The CDR3 region has the DNA TGTGCCAGCAGCTTAGGATTCCAGGGGACCTTCACAGATACGCAGTATTTT.

CDR3 coding DNA: TGTGCCAGCACAGTCGCAGGGGGTCGAGTTTACGAGCAGTACGTC. It specifies CASTVAGGRVYEQYV. The J gene is TRBJ2-7, the V gene TRBV27; 7 positions agree with TRBD1. The V gene's germline CDR1 is MNHEY and CDR2 SMNVEV (reference sequence). The junction had 13 bases not matched to a gene; V was cut back by 7 bases and J by 4 bases. CDR3 length: 15 amino acids.

The V call is TRBV29-1, the J call TRBJ2-3; tentative D call: TRBD1 (5 bases). Germline V gene data show CDR1 as SQVTM and CDR2 as ANQGSEA. V was cut by 7 bases and J by 2 bases, with 13 bases left in between. The CDR3 has 13 amino acids. DNA of the CDR3: TGCAGCGCACCCGGACACAACACAGATACGCAGTATTTT. Amino acid sequence: CSAPGHNTDTQYF.

CDR3 sequence reads: CASTSQGVGNSPLHF. CDR3 DNA sequence: TGTGCCAGCACAAGCCAGGGGGTCGGTAATTCACCCCTCCACTTT. The chain employs TRBV6-6 and TRBJ1-6, with 7 positions matching TRBD1. V lost 7 bases to trimming and J lost 6 bases; unmatched junction nucleotides: 9. The CDR3 is 15 residues long. Germline CDR1 is MNHNY and CDR2 is SVGAGI (reference sequence).

The chain links TRBV28 to TRBJ2-3; D might be TRBD1 (5 bases). Germline V gene sequence: CDR1 MDHEN, CDR2 SYDVKM. V shed 3 bases and J shed 0 bases, with 13 bases lying between them. This CDR3 region has 16 residues. CDR3 sequence reads: CASSLNRRQSTDTQYF. Here the CDR3 DNA reads TGTGCCAGCAGTTTGAATAGACGACAGAGCACAGATACGCAGTATTTT. Complete variable domain (other parts from reference TRBV28 and TRBJ2-3): DVKVTQSSRYLVKRTGEKVFLECVQDMDHENMFWYRQDPGLGLRLIYFSYDVKMKEKGDIPEGYSVSREKKERFSLILESASTNQTSMYLCASSLNRRQSTDTQYFGPGTRLTVL.

The CDR3 loop reads CASGLAGGPSSYEQYF. CDR3 bases: TGTGCCAGCGGACTAGCGGGGGGCCCCAGCTCCTACGAGCAGTACTTC. The chain combines TRBV27 with TRBJ2-7, with TRBD2 matching over 14 bases. Germline CDR1 reads MNHEY; CDR2 reads SMNVEV (reference sequence). V shed 8 bases and J 0 bases; nucleotides not matched to a gene: 6. This CDR3 has 16 residues.

This clonotype was recorded a few times. V and J are TRBV12-3 or TRBV12-4 and TRBJ1-1, with D possibly TRBD1 on 5 matching bases. The germline V and J ends were trimmed by 7 bases and 11 bases, with 20 bases remaining between them. This CDR3 comprises 13 residues. CDR3: CASNHRPGTRAFF. The CDR3 nucleotides read TGTGCCAGCAATCATCGCCCGGGGACTAGGGCTTTCTTT.

J is TRBJ2-1 and V is TRBV4-3, with TRBD2 matching 11 bases. CDR3 length equals 15 residues. Trimming cost V 2 bases and J 8 bases; bases outside gene matches: 5. The V gene's germline CDR1 is LGHNA and CDR2 YSLEER. Here the CDR3 reads CASSQLAGGIDEQFF. The DNA of the CDR3 is TGCGCCAGCAGCCAACTAGCGGGGGGTATAGATGAGCAGTTCTTC.

The chain couples TRBV18 to TRBJ1-4; D ambiguous. Germline V gives CDR1 KGHSH, CDR2 LQKENI. The CDR3 contains 15 residues. V was cut by 3 bases and J by 8 bases, with 16 bases left in between. In DNA, the CDR3 is TGTGCCAGCTCACCGGGAACCTCAGGTTGGGAAAAACTGTTTTTT. Its protein is CASSPGTSGWEKLFF.